This is a list of T cell receptor beta chains from one sample in a study of T cell responses to AZD1222 COVID-19 vaccine. The assay was immunoSEQ multiplex PCR, and TCRdb's table has in-frame clones only and misses some. The profile shows around 190,000 clones, over 80% of them singletons. This specimen was peripheral blood, taken on day 0 of AZD1222 vaccination. Source of these receptors: an adult in good health. The CDR3 runs from the conserved cysteine through the conserved F or W. Each record gives: J gene, V gene, CDR3 protein.

>TRBJ1-5|TRBV19
CASTQWGQGVQPQHF
>TRBJ2-3|TRBV6-5
CASTGRPDTQYF
>TRBJ1-1|TRBV6-1
CASSERRTGGTEAFF
>TRBJ1-6|TRBV2
CASRDYRERGSPLHF
>TRBJ1-1|TRBV11-2
CASSTRGPEAFF
>TRBJ1-6|TRBV5-1
CASSLARVSYNSPLHF
>TRBJ1-1|TRBV18
CASSPPKSPTEAFF
>TRBJ1-2|TRBV7-2
CASIPSSGAGLVYGYTF
>TRBJ1-5|TRBV15
CATSRGGRSNQPQHF
>TRBJ2-3|TRBV5-1
CASSLARASTDTQYF
>TRBJ1-5|TRBV3-1/TRBV3-2
CASSQTGIRQPQHF
>TRBJ2-7|TRBV11-2
CASSLAVGQGYEQYF
>TRBJ1-1|TRBV28
CASPEAFF